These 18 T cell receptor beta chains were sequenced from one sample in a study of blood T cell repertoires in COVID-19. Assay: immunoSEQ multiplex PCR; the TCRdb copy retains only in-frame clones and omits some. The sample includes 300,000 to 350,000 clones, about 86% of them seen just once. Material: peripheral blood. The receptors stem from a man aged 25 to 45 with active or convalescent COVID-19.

CDR3 sequence: CASSQTGLQPQHF. The CDR3 region has the DNA TGTGCCAGCAGCCAGACGGGACTGCAGCCCCAGCATTTT. The rearrangement joins TRBV3-1 (or the pseudogene TRBV3-2) to TRBJ1-5; D may be TRBD1 (5 bases). Trimming stripped 3 bases from V and 7 bases from J, with 10 bases between. Germline V CDR1 and CDR2: LGHDT, YNNKEL (reference sequence). This CDR3 is built from 13 residues.

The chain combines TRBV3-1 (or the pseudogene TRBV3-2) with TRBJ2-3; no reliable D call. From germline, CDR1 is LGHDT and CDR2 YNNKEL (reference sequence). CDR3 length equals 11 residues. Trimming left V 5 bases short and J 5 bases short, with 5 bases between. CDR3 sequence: CASSIGDTQYF. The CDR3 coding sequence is TGTGCCAGCAGCATCGGAGATACGCAGTATTTT.

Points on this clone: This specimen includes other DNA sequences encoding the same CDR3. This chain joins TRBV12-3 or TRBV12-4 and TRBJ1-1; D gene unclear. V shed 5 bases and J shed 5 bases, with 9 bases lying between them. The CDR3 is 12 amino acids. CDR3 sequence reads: CASSLGRTEAFF. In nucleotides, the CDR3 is TGTGCCAGCAGTCTAGGTAGAACTGAAGCTTTCTTT.

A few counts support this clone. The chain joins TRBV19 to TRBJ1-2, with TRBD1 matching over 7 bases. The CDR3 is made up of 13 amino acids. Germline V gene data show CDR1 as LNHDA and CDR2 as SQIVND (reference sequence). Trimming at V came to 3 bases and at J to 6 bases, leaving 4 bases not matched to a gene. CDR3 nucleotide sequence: TGTGCCAGTAGTATGAGGGGGCACGATGGCTACACCTTC. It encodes CASSMRGHDGYTF. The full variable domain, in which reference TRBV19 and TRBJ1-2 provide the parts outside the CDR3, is DGGITQSPKYLFRKEGQNVTLSCEQNLNHDAMYWYRQDPGQGLRLIYYSQIVNDFQKGDIAEGYSVSREKKESFPLTVTSAQKNPTAFYLCASSMRGHDGYTFGSGTRLTVV.

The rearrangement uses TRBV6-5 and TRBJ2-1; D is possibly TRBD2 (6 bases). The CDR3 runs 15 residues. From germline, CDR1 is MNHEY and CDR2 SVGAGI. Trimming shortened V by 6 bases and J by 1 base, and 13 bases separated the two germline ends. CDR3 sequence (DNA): TGTGCCAGCAGGGCTAGACTAGAATCCTACAATGAGCAGTTCTTC. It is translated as CASRARLESYNEQFF.

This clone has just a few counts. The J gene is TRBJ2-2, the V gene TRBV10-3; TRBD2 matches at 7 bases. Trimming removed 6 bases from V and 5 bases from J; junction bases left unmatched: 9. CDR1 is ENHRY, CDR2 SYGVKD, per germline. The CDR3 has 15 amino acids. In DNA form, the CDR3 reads TGTGCCATCAGCCTAGGGGCGGGGGATACCGGGGAGCTGTTTTTT. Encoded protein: CAISLGAGDTGELFF.

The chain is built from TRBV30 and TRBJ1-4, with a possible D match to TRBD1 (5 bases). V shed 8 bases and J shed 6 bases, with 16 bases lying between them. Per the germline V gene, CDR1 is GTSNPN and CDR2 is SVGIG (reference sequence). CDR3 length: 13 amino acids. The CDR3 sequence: CATRTSRDEKLFF. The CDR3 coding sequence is TGTGCCACCCGGACGTCCAGGGATGAAAAACTGTTTTTT.

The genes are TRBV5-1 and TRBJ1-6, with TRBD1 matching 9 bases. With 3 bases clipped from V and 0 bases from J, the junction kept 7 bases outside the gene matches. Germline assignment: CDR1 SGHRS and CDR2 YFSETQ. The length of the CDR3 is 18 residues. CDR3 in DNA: TGCGCCAGCAGCTCCGGGACAGGGTTAAGCTCCTATAATTCACCCCTCCACTTT. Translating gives CASSSGTGLSSYNSPLHF.

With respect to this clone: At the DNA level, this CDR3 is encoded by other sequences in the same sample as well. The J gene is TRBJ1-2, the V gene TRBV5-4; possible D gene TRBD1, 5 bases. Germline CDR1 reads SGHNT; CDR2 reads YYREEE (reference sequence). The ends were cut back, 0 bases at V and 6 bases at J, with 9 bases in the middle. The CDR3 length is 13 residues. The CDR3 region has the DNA TGTGCCAGCAGCTTGGTTCAGGGTGATGGCTACACCTTC. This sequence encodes CASSLVQGDGYTF.

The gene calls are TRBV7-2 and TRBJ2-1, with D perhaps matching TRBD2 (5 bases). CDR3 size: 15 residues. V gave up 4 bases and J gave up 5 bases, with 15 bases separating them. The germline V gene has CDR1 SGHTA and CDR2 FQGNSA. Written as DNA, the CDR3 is TGTGCCAGCAGCTGGCCGAGGGCTAGTGACAATGAGCAGTTCTTC. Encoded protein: CASSWPRASDNEQFF.

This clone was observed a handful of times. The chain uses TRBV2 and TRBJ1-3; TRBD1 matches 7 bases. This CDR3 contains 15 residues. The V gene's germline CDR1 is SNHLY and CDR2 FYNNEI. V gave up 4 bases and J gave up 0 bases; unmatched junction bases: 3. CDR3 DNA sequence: TGTGCCAGCAGTGCTACAGGGGCCTCTGGAAACACCATATATTTT. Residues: CASSATGASGNTIYF.

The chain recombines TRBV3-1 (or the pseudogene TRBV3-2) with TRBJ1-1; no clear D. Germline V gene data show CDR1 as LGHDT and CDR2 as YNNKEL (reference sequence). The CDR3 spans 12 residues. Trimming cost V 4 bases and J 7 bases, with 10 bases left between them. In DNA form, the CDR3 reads TGTGCCAGCAGCCCTACGGTCGGTGAAGCTTTCTTT. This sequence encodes CASSPTVGEAFF.

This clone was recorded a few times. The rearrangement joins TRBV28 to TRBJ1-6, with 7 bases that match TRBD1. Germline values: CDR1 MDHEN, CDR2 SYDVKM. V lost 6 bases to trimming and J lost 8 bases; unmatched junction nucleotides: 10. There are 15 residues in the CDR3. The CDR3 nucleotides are TGTGCCAGCAGCATACAGGGGCTAAGTTATTCACCCCTCCACTTT. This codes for CASSIQGLSYSPLHF. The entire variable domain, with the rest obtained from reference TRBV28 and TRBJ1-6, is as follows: DVKVTQSSRYLVKRTGEKVFLECVQDMDHENMFWYRQDPGLGLRLIYFSYDVKMKEKGDIPEGYSVSREKKERFSLILESASTNQTSMYLCASSIQGLSYSPLHFGNGTRLTVT.

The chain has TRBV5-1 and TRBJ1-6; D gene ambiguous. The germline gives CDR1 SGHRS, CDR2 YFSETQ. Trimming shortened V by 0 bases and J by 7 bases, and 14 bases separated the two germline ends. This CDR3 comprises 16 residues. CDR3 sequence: CASSLALSLRNSPLHF. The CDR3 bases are TGCGCCAGCAGCTTGGCCTTATCTCTGAGGAATTCACCCCTCCACTTT. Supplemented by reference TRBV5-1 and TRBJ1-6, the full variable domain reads KAGVTQTPRYLIKTRGQQVTLSCSPISGHRSVSWYQQTPGQGLQFLFEYFSETQRNKGNFPGRFSGRQFSNSRSEMNVSTLELGDSALYLCASSLALSLRNSPLHFGNGTRLTVT.

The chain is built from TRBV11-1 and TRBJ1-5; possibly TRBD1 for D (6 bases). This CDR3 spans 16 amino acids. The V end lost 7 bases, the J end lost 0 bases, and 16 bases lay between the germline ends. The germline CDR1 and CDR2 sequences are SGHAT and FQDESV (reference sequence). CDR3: CASTDTDRTSNQPQHF. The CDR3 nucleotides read TGTGCCAGCACCGACACTGACAGGACTAGCAATCAGCCCCAGCATTTT. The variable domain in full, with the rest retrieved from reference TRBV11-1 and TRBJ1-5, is EAEVAQSPRYKITEKSQAVAFWCDPISGHATLYWYRQILGQGPELLVQFQDESVVDDSQLPKDRFSAERLKGVDSTLKIQPAELGDSAMYLCASTDTDRTSNQPQHFGDGTRLSIL.

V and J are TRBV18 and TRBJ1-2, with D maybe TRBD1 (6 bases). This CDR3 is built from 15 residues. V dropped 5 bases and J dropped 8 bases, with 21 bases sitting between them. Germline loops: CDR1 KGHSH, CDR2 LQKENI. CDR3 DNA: TGTGCCAGCTCAGCACAGGGCGACAGGCAAGGAGGCTACACCTTC. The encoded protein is CASSAQGDRQGGYTF.

The CDR3 sequence is CASRKEGRTGELFF. The CDR3 region has the DNA TGCGCCAGCAGGAAGGAGGGGCGCACCGGGGAGCTGTTTTTT. V usage is TRBV5-1 and J usage is TRBJ2-2; D might be TRBD2 (6 bases). CDR3 length: 14 amino acids. Germline V gene sequence: CDR1 SGHRS, CDR2 YFSETQ. Trimming left V 5 bases short and J 4 bases short, with 12 bases between.

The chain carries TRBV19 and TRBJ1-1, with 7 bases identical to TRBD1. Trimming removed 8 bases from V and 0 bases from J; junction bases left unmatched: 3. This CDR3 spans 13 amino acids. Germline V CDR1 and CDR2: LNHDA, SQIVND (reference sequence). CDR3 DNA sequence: TGTGCCAGTCTTGACAGGGTGAACACTGAAGCTTTCTTT. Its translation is CASLDRVNTEAFF.